A single sample is the source of the 23 T cell receptor beta chains below, sequenced in a study of blood T cell repertoires in COVID-19 (dated by TCRdb to between 2020 and 2021). Library prep was done by the immunoSEQ multiplex PCR assay. Entries here come from immuneACCESS through TCRdb and include only in-frame sequences with V and J called. Some clones fail to appear in such tables; in the studies checked, an unresolved V gene covers under half of the shortfall, and the cause of the remainder is unknown. For this sample the table gives approximately 70,000 clones, of which about 86% were detected only once. The ten biggest clones cover about 4.2% of the sample. Sequenced input: peripheral blood. These receptor sequences come from a man in his 70s with active COVID-19.

This chain joins TRBV4-2 and TRBJ2-3; D may be TRBD1 (5 bases). V was trimmed by 0 bases and J by 4 bases, leaving 11 bases between them. Germline CDR1 is LGHNA and CDR2 is YNFKEQ. The CDR3 runs to 15 residues. CDR3 amino acids: CASSQEGREADTQYF. CDR3 nucleotides: TGTGCCAGCAGCCAAGAGGGCAGGGAAGCAGATACGCAGTATTTT.

The rearrangement uses TRBV5-1 and TRBJ2-3; 13 bases map to TRBD2. V was clipped by 3 bases and J by 6 bases; unmatched bases: 7. Germline V gives CDR1 SGHRS, CDR2 YFSETQ. This CDR3 is built from 16 residues. The DNA for the CDR3 is TGCGCCAGCAGCTACCGACTAGCGGGAGGTGGTGATACGCAGTATTTT. Its translation: CASSYRLAGGGDTQYF.

This chain joins TRBV7-3 and TRBJ2-1; D is unresolved. The CDR3 totals 12 residues. Trimming shortened V by 5 bases and J by 10 bases, and 12 bases separated the two germline ends. Looked up from germline, CDR1 is SGHTA and CDR2 is FQGTGA. The DNA for the CDR3 is TGTGCCAGCAGCCAGGCCCCCCCCGAGCAGTTCTTC. Its protein product is CASSQAPPEQFF.

The CDR3 region is CASRPGEGQGFGYTF. The DNA for the CDR3 is TGTGCCAGCAGACCGGGGGAGGGACAGGGGTTTGGCTACACCTTC. V is TRBV28 and J is TRBJ1-2; 10 bases fit TRBD1. J gave up 7 bases and V 6 bases, and 11 bases lay outside the gene matches. Germline loops: CDR1 MDHEN, CDR2 SYDVKM. CDR3 size: 15 residues.

The J gene is TRBJ2-5, the V gene TRBV3-1 (or the pseudogene TRBV3-2), with D tentatively TRBD1 (5 bases). V lost 0 bases to trimming and J lost 5 bases, with 10 bases between them. CDR1 is LGHDT, CDR2 YNNKEL, per germline (reference sequence). This CDR3 is 14 amino acids long. CDR3 loop: CASSQEAGWETQYF. CDR3 bases: TGTGCCAGCAGCCAAGAGGCAGGGTGGGAGACCCAGTACTTC.

The chain joins TRBV7-2 to TRBJ2-1; 11 positions agree with TRBD2. The CDR3 sequence is 14 residues long. Per germline, CDR1 SGHTA and CDR2 FQGNSA. With V trimmed by 2 bases and J by 9 bases, 3 bases remained unmatched. The DNA of the CDR3 is TGTGCCAGCAGCTTATCCGGGACTAGCGGTGAGCAGTTCTTC. This sequence encodes CASSLSGTSGEQFF.

The CDR3 DNA follows: TGTGCCAGAAGCCCCTTAAACCAGGGGGGAGGCACCGGGGAGCTGTTTTTT. This encodes CARSPLNQGGGTGELFF. The chain carries TRBV5-3 and TRBJ2-2, with D possibly matching TRBD1 (7 bases). TRBV5-3 is classed as an ORF, of uncertain function. The CDR3 loop spans 17 amino acids. The V gene lost 4 bases and the J gene lost 4 bases, with 20 bases spanning the gap.

V gene TRBV19 combines with J gene TRBJ2-3, with D maybe TRBD2 (6 bases). The V and J ends lost 3 bases and 1 base respectively, with 8 bases between them. The CDR3 sequence is 14 residues long. Germline V gene data show CDR1 as LNHDA and CDR2 as SQIVND (reference sequence). The CDR3 reads CASSMGGGTDTQYF. CDR3 DNA: TGTGCCAGTAGTATGGGCGGGGGCACAGATACGCAGTATTTT.

The rearrangement joins TRBV3-1 (or the pseudogene TRBV3-2) to TRBJ2-5; 9 nucleotides line up with TRBD2. The CDR3 is 14 residues long. The germline gives CDR1 LGHDT, CDR2 YNNKEL (reference sequence). The junction had 2 bases not matched to a gene; V was cut back by 3 bases and J by 3 bases. The CDR3 loop reads CASSQAGGKETQYF. In nucleotides, the CDR3 is TGTGCCAGCAGCCAGGCGGGAGGGAAAGAGACCCAGTACTTC.

J is TRBJ2-3 and V is TRBV12-3 or TRBV12-4; D is uncertain. The V end lost 6 bases, the J end lost 2 bases, and 3 bases lay between the germline ends. This CDR3 is 11 amino acids long. Here the CDR3 reads CASSLTDTQYF. CDR3 DNA: TGTGCCAGCAGCCTCACAGATACGCAGTATTTT.

The chain combines TRBV18 with TRBJ2-1, with a tentative D call TRBD2 (6 bases). Trimming took off 2 bases at V and 3 bases at J, with 14 bases between the two ends. The CDR3 consists of 16 residues. Germline V gene lookup returns CDR1 KGHSH and CDR2 LQKENI. CDR3: CASSPSGVSGYNEQFF. The CDR3, as DNA: TGTGCCAGCTCACCATCCGGGGTTAGCGGCTACAATGAGCAGTTCTTC.

The chain carries TRBV23-1 and TRBJ2-2; TRBD1 matches at 9 bases. TRBV23-1 falls under the ORF class, with uncertain function. This CDR3 has 17 residues. V gave up 0 bases and J gave up 5 bases; unmatched junction bases: 7. Here the CDR3 reads CASSQSGGTGRTGELFF. The CDR3 DNA follows: TGCGCCAGCAGTCAATCGGGGGGGACAGGGCGGACCGGGGAGCTGTTTTTT.

The rearrangement links TRBV19 to TRBJ1-2; D is unclear. The length of the CDR3 is 16 residues. CDR1 LNHDA and CDR2 SQIVND come from the germline V gene (reference sequence). Trimming shortened V by 4 bases and J by 8 bases, and 23 bases separated the two germline ends. CDR3 bases: TGTGCCAGTAGTACGTTCCATCCAAGGTCTGTCGGGGGCTACACCTTC. It specifies CASSTFHPRSVGGYTF.

The chain links TRBV2 to TRBJ1-3, with D possibly matching TRBD1 (5 bases). CDR3 length equals 14 residues. CDR1 is SNHLY, CDR2 FYNNEI, per germline. Trimming left V 5 bases short and J 0 bases short, with 8 bases between. The CDR3 DNA is TGTGCCAGCAGTCCAGGGCCCTCTGGAAACACCATATATTTT. Protein: CASSPGPSGNTIYF.

This chain joins TRBV28 and TRBJ2-5; no firm D call. Trimming shortened V by 6 bases and J by 5 bases, and 13 bases separated the two germline ends. Germline CDR1 and CDR2: MDHEN and SYDVKM. The CDR3 is made up of 13 amino acids. CDR3 residues: CASSGSQRETQYF. The CDR3 bases are TGTGCCAGCAGCGGGTCCCAACGCGAGACCCAGTACTTC.

This clone is a singleton in its sample. This chain joins TRBV4-3 and TRBJ2-3; D perhaps matches TRBD2 (6 bases). The germline CDR1 and CDR2 sequences are LGHNA and YSLEER. CDR3 size: 15 residues. Trimming removed 1 base at V and 4 bases at J, with 12 bases between. CDR3: CASSQGYGGADTQYF. DNA for the CDR3: TGCGCCAGCAGCCAAGGGTACGGGGGTGCAGATACGCAGTATTTT.

The V call is TRBV4-1, the J call TRBJ2-2, with 9 bases lining up with TRBD2. This CDR3 spans 16 amino acids. Germline V gene data show CDR1 as MGHRA and CDR2 as YSYEKL. The V gene end was trimmed by 6 bases and the J gene end by 4 bases; junction bases not matched to a gene: 9. CDR3 DNA: TGCGCCAGCAGGCCTCCGGGACTAGCCCCCACCGGGGAGCTGTTTTTT. It specifies CASRPPGLAPTGELFF.

The V gene is TRBV18, the J gene TRBJ2-1; TRBD2 aligns across 8 bases. Looked up from germline, CDR1 is KGHSH and CDR2 is LQKENI. The CDR3 spans 17 residues. The J segment lost 1 base and the V segment lost 6 bases, leaving 11 bases of the junction unmatched. This chain's CDR3 is CASSKEAGGGSYNEQFF. The CDR3 DNA is TGTGCCAGCTCTAAGGAGGCGGGAGGAGGGTCCTACAATGAGCAGTTCTTC.

This chain links TRBV6-6 with TRBJ1-6, with TRBD1 matching over 7 bases. Germline V gives CDR1 MNHNY, CDR2 SVGAGI (reference sequence). Germline trimming cut 8 bases from V and 5 bases from J; bases unmatched to any gene: 3. The length of the CDR3 is 13 residues. The CDR3 bases are TGTGCCAGCGAAGACAGGGATAATTCACCCCTCCACTTT. The encoded protein is CASEDRDNSPLHF.

This chain joins TRBV5-6 and TRBJ2-2, with 7 bases matching TRBD2. Germline V gives CDR1 SGHDT, CDR2 YYEEEE. Trimming removed 7 bases from V and 1 base from J; junction bases left unmatched: 16. The CDR3 loop spans 18 amino acids. CDR3 in amino acids: CASVSFGSSGMNTGELFF. The CDR3 nucleotides are TGTGCCAGCGTTTCTTTTGGGTCTAGCGGAATGAACACCGGGGAGCTGTTTTTT.

The chain recombines TRBV7-2 with TRBJ1-1; possible D gene TRBD1, 6 bases. This CDR3 has 14 residues. V was trimmed by 5 bases and J by 7 bases, leaving 17 bases between them. CDR1 and CDR2 (germline): SGHTA, FQGNSA. CDR3 loop: CASSPRGGGNEAFF. The CDR3 DNA is TGTGCCAGCAGCCCAAGGGGGGGCGGTAATGAAGCTTTCTTT. The whole variable domain, filled in from reference TRBV7-2 and TRBJ1-1, reads GAGVSQSPSNKVTEKGKDVELRCDPISGHTALYWYRQSLGQGLEFLIYFQGNSAPDKSGLPSDRFSAERTGGSVSTLTIQRTQQEDSAVYLCASSPRGGGNEAFFGQGTRLTVV.

The chain uses TRBV30 and TRBJ1-4; D is possibly TRBD1 (5 bases). There are 13 residues in the CDR3. The germline V and J ends were trimmed by 0 bases and 8 bases, with 10 bases remaining between them. Germline values: CDR1 GTSNPN, CDR2 SVGIG (reference sequence). In DNA, the CDR3 is TGTGCCTGGAGTGTTGGGCGGGGGGAAAAACTGTTTTTT. Protein product: CAWSVGRGEKLFF.

J is TRBJ2-2 and V is TRBV11-2; 10 bases align to TRBD2. The V segment lost 7 bases and the J segment 4 bases; nucleotides outside the gene matches: 6. The CDR3 contains 15 residues. Per germline, CDR1 SGHAT and CDR2 FQNNGV. DNA for the CDR3: TGTGCCAGCACCCCTAGCGGGAGTGGCACCGGGGAGCTGTTTTTT. Its protein is CASTPSGSGTGELFF.